The clone carrying this TCR beta chain was picked up many times. Antigen specificity is unknown. To make TCR beta libraries, researchers used iRepertoire HTBI primers and Arm-PCR of CDR3 regions. TCRdb passed the multiplex PCR reads through MiXCR, listing each CDR3 protein once. The profile shows 300,000 to 400,000 distinct CDR3 sequences, approximately 15% of them singletons. This entry is derived from a study of regulatory T cells in long-lasting Graves disease. Study background: Antithyroid drug intake by newly diagnosed Graves' patients had lasted under 3 months. Study-level points and caveats: Shared public clonotypes totalled 2,741 in persistent patients, compared with roughly 970 in new patients.

As for time point: newly diagnosed GD, antithyroid drugs for less than 3 months. Extracted PBMC RNA gave rise to the TCR library. In this cohort, patients came from an endocrinology department located in Xi'an, China. This sample was shared with a second study, whose subject was T cells in Graves' hyperthyroidism and ophthalmopathy. As reported in that work: An initial round of RT-PCR targeting the TCR CDR3 relied on the HTBI primer set.

This sample comprised peripheral blood mononuclear cells (PBMCs), obtained at new diagnosis, from a patient treated with antithyroid drugs. The receptor's source is a man aged 40-49 years with Graves disease.

The CDR3 DNA follows: TGCGCCAGCAGCCAAGCTCGACAGGGGGCCCACGAGCAGTACTTC. Its translation: CASSQARQGAHEQYF. This chain joins TRBV4-3 and TRBJ2-7, with 10 nucleotides matching TRBD1. Germline lookup yields CDR1 LGHNA and CDR2 YSLEER. The CDR3 is 15 residues long. The ends lost 1 base at V and 5 bases at J; junction bases unmatched: 5.